This T cell receptor (beta chain) was found in a study of patients and donors after allogeneic stem cell transplantation. This CDR3 has 16 amino acids. Trimming removed 5 bases from V and 6 bases from J, with 19 bases in between. Germline-derived CDR1 and CDR2 are LNHNV and YYDKDF (reference sequence). TCRdb re-analysed the RT-PCR reads in MiXCR, keeping a single row per CDR3 protein. There are tens of thousands of distinct CDR3 sequences in the sample; roughly 38% occur only once, and 76% lies in the top ten. The specimen sequenced was blood, either unsorted or a sorted T cell fraction (not recorded which). V is TRBV15 and J is TRBJ2-2; D possibly matches TRBD1 or TRBD2 (7 bases each). The TCR originated in a human donor who was either an allogeneic HSCT recipient or a stem cell or donor lymphocyte infusion donor (not recorded which). It is not recorded whose cells these are; they may come from a transplant donor. This CDR3 reads CATSSFSRGGPGELFF. Written as DNA, the CDR3 is TGTGCCACCAGCTCGTTTAGCAGGGGGGGACCCGGGGAGCTGTTTTTT.